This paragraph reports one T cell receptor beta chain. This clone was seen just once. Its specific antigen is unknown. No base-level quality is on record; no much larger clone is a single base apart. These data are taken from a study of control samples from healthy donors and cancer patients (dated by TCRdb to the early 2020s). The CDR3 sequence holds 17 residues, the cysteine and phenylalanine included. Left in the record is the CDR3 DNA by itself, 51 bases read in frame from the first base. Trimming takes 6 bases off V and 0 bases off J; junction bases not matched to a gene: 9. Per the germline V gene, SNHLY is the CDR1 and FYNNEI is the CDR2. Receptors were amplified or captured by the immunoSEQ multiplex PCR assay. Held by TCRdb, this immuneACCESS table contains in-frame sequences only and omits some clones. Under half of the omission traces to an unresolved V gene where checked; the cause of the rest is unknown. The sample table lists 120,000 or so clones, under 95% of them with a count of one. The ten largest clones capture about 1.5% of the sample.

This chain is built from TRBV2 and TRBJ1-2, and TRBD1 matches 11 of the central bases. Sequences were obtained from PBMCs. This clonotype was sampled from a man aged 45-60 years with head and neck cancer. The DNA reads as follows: TGTGCCAGCAGCCGATCGGACAGGGGGCAACCTAACTATGGCTACACCTTC. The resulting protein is CASSRSDRGQPNYGYTF. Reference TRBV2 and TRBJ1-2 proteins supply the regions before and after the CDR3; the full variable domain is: EPEVTQTPSHQVTQMGQEVILRCVPISNHLYFYWYRQILGQKVEFLVSFYNNEISEKSEIFDDQFSVERPDGSNFTLKIRSTKLEDSAMYFCASSRSDRGQPNYGYTFGSGTRLTVV.